Below, 21 T cell receptor beta chains from the same sample are listed, as sequenced in a study of OX40 agonist ivuxolimab in advanced cancers. The data were produced by immunoSEQ multiplex PCR, yet TCRdb's version contains in-frame clones alone and is incomplete. The sample lists fewer than 120,000 clones, roughly 89% occurring once. The sample in question was CD4+ or CD8+ T cells sorted from blood, obtained in a trial of the OX40 agonist ivuxolimab. The receptors derive from an adult with an advanced solid tumor such as melanoma, head and neck, liver or kidney cancer.

This chain links TRBV5-1 with TRBJ1-1; 7 nucleotides align to TRBD1. The CDR3 spans 14 residues. Germline V gene lookup returns CDR1 SGHRS and CDR2 YFSETQ. Trimming took 0 bases from V and 3 from J; bases not matched to a gene: 2. The DNA of the CDR3 is TGCGCCAGCAGCTTGGGGACAGGCGACACTGAAGCTTTCTTT. Translated, it gives CASSLGTGDTEAFF. Filled out from reference TRBV5-1 and TRBJ1-1, the complete variable domain reads KAGVTQTPRYLIKTRGQQVTLSCSPISGHRSVSWYQQTPGQGLQFLFEYFSETQRNKGNFPGRFSGRQFSNSRSEMNVSTLELGDSALYLCASSLGTGDTEAFFGQGTRLTVV.

The V gene is TRBV16, the J gene TRBJ2-7; tentative D call: TRBD2 (7 bases). Germline V gene data show CDR1 as KGHSY and CDR2 as FQNENV. The CDR3 extends over 14 amino acids. Trimming took 7 bases from V and 0 from J, leaving 13 bases between them. The CDR3 region is CASIRGASSYEQYF. The CDR3 DNA sequence: TGTGCCAGCATCCGGGGGGCCTCCTCCTACGAGCAGTACTTC. The whole variable domain, filled in from reference TRBV16 and TRBJ2-7, reads GEEVAQTPKHLVRGEGQKAKLYCAPIKGHSYVFWYQQVLKNEFKFLISFQNENVFDETGMPKERFSAKCLPNSPCSLEIQATKLEDSAVYFCASIRGASSYEQYFGPGTRLTVT.

The chain couples TRBV28 to TRBJ2-5; weak D call: TRBD1 (5 bases). The CDR3 covers 14 residues. Trimming pared 6 bases from V and 0 bases from J, leaving 11 bases between. Germline CDR1 MDHEN, CDR2 SYDVKM. The CDR3 sequence: CASSLQVNQETQYF. The DNA of the CDR3 is TGTGCCAGCAGCCTACAGGTTAACCAAGAGACCCAGTACTTC. The full variable domain, completed using reference TRBV28 and TRBJ2-5, is DVKVTQSSRYLVKRTGEKVFLECVQDMDHENMFWYRQDPGLGLRLIYFSYDVKMKEKGDIPEGYSVSREKKERFSLILESASTNQTSMYLCASSLQVNQETQYFGPGTRLLVL.

This rearrangement joins TRBV4-2 to TRBJ2-7; D unresolved. The CDR3 is 12 residues long. Germline-derived CDR1 and CDR2 are LGHNA and YNFKEQ. V was trimmed by 4 bases and J by 0 bases, leaving 4 bases between them. This CDR3 is CASSLSSYEQYF. The DNA of the CDR3 is TGTGCCAGCAGCCTATCCTCCTACGAGCAGTACTTC.

The rearrangement joins TRBV6-6 to TRBJ2-4; D possibly corresponds to TRBD1 (6 bases). Germline CDR1 and CDR2: MNHNY and SVGAGI (reference sequence). The CDR3 is 13 amino acids. V lost 10 bases and J 6 bases, leaving 16 bases between the germline ends. CDR3 nucleotide sequence: TGTGCCATACTGCAGGGGCCGGGAAACATTCAGTACTTC. It encodes CAILQGPGNIQYF.

This clone was recorded only once. The chain is built from TRBV5-8 and TRBJ2-5; 7 positions match TRBD1. The germline V gene encodes CDR1 SGHTS and CDR2 YDEGEE. Unmatched junction bases numbered 5, after V lost 4 bases and J lost 8 bases. This CDR3 has 12 residues. CDR3 in DNA: TGTGCCAGCAGCGGTAACAGGGGAACCCAGTACTTC. It encodes CASSGNRGTQYF.

The chain carries TRBV7-3 and TRBJ2-1; D not certain. The CDR3 runs to 13 residues. The germline V and J ends were trimmed by 2 bases and 4 bases, with 6 bases remaining between them. CDR1 and CDR2 from the germline V gene are SGHTA and FQGTGA. The CDR3 bases are TGTGCCAGCAGCTTAGGTGATTACAATGAGCAGTTCTTC. Amino acids: CASSLGDYNEQFF.

The gene calls are TRBV28 and TRBJ2-1; perhaps TRBD1 as D (5 bases). In germline, CDR1 is MDHEN, CDR2 SYDVKM. V shed 4 bases and J shed 0 bases, with 10 bases lying between them. The CDR3 sequence is 15 residues long. CDR3 residues: CASSSQVSSYNEQFF. Here the CDR3 DNA reads TGTGCCAGCAGTTCACAGGTCAGCTCCTACAATGAGCAGTTCTTC.

The rearrangement uses TRBV7-3 and TRBJ2-3, with a tentative D call TRBD2 (5 bases). The CDR3 extends over 15 amino acids. Germline lookup yields CDR1 SGHTA and CDR2 FQGTGA. V was clipped by 5 bases and J by 1 base, with 13 bases between them. CDR3 DNA sequence: TGTGCCAGCAGCCTAGCACCGACGGGCACAGATACGCAGTATTTT. Translating it yields CASSLAPTGTDTQYF.

The chain recombines TRBV7-2 with TRBJ2-7, with TRBD2 matching 7 bases. The CDR3 runs 16 residues. Germline V gene data show CDR1 as SGHTA and CDR2 as FQGNSA. The V gene end was trimmed by 1 base and the J gene end by 2 bases; junction bases not matched to a gene: 8. CDR3 in amino acids: CASSLEVASGAYEQYF. DNA for the CDR3: TGTGCCAGCAGCTTAGAGGTGGCTAGCGGAGCCTACGAGCAGTACTTC.

This clone was recorded a few times. The V call is TRBV10-3, the J call TRBJ2-3, with D uncertain. V gave up 6 bases and J gave up 3 bases, with 13 bases separating them. This CDR3 region has 14 residues. Looked up from germline, CDR1 is ENHRY and CDR2 is SYGVKD. The CDR3 here is CAIRNWMGTDTQYF. The CDR3 DNA sequence: TGTGCCATCAGGAACTGGATGGGAACAGATACGCAGTATTTT.

The V gene is TRBV6-1, the J gene TRBJ2-7; 14 bases line up with TRBD2. This CDR3 spans 14 amino acids. CDR1 is MNHNS, CDR2 SASEGT, per germline. J lost 5 bases, V lost 6 bases, and 3 bases had no gene match. The CDR3 DNA reads TGTGCCAGCAGCGGGGGACTAGCGGGAGACGAGCAGTACTTC. Its protein is CASSGGLAGDEQYF.

This clone was seen only once. This chain joins TRBV28 and TRBJ1-1, with D possibly matching TRBD1 (5 bases). The CDR3 extends over 12 amino acids. CDR1 is MDHEN and CDR2 is SYDVKM in the germline V gene. V was pared by 6 bases and J by 12 bases, with 17 bases between. The CDR3 DNA reads as TGTGCCAGCAGACCCGGGGGGGGTAGAACTTTCTTT. It specifies CASRPGGGRTFF.

V is TRBV7-8 and J is TRBJ1-2; unclear D gene. Trimming removed 3 bases from V and 8 bases from J, with 19 bases in between. The CDR3 runs to 15 residues. Per germline, CDR1 SGHVS and CDR2 FQNEAQ. CDR3 nucleotide sequence: TGTGCCAGCAGCTTGAGGTCCGGAGGGCTAAGAGGCTACACCTTC. It encodes CASSLRSGGLRGYTF. The full variable domain, in which reference TRBV7-8 and TRBJ1-2 provide the parts outside the CDR3, is GAGVSQSPRYKVAKRGQDVALRCDPISGHVSLFWYQQALGQGPEFLTYFQNEAQLDKSGLPSDRFFAERPEGSVSTLKIQRTQQEDSAVYLCASSLRSGGLRGYTFGSGTRLTVV.

This clone was seen a handful of times. This sample includes further DNA sequences coding for the same CDR3. V is TRBV11-2 and J is TRBJ1-3; D gene uncertain. In germline, CDR1 is SGHAT, CDR2 FQNNGV. Trimming pared 8 bases from V and 4 bases from J, leaving 21 bases between. CDR3 length: 16 residues. CDR3 amino acids: CASHSTALRGGNTIYF. As DNA, the CDR3 is TGTGCCAGCCATAGTACGGCCCTTCGAGGGGGAAACACCATATATTTT.

J is TRBJ2-1 and V is TRBV5-4; D remains ambiguous. Germline V gives CDR1 SGHNT, CDR2 YYREEE (reference sequence). The CDR3 runs to 13 residues. The V end was cut by 2 bases, the J end by 8 bases, with 11 bases between. The CDR3 here is CASSFTRYDEQFF. The DNA for the CDR3 is TGTGCCAGCAGCTTCACCCGTTATGATGAGCAGTTCTTC.

This chain joins TRBV5-1 and TRBJ2-7, with D uncertain. Trimming left V 4 bases short and J 7 bases short, with 21 bases between. Germline CDR1 reads SGHRS; CDR2 reads YFSETQ. The length of the CDR3 is 15 residues. CDR3 sequence (DNA): TGCGCCAGCAGCAATGACGGCAGAAAAATCCAGGAGCAGTACTTC. Protein product: CASSNDGRKIQEQYF.

The genes are TRBV29-1 and TRBJ1-4; no definite D call. CDR1 and CDR2 from the germline V gene are SQVTM and ANQGSEA. V gave up 5 bases and J gave up 8 bases, with 6 bases separating them. This CDR3 comprises 10 residues. The CDR3 DNA reads TGCAGCGTTTTTCGAGAAAAACTGTTTTTT. Its protein is CSVFREKLFF.

This CDR3 is CASSAGTGLYNEQFF. The CDR3 coding sequence is TGTGCCAGCAGTGCAGGGACAGGGCTTTACAATGAGCAGTTCTTC. The chain recombines TRBV6-1 with TRBJ2-1; 9 bases line up with TRBD1. Germline V gives CDR1 MNHNS, CDR2 SASEGT. CDR3 size: 15 residues. V shed 4 bases and J 4 bases; nucleotides not matched to a gene: 5.

V usage is TRBV30 and J usage is TRBJ1-4; TRBD1 is a possible D gene (5 bases). Trimming stripped 6 bases from V and 7 bases from J, with 15 bases between. The length of the CDR3 is 13 residues. Germline V CDR1 and CDR2: GTSNPN, SVGIG (reference sequence). CDR3 coding DNA: TGTGCCTGTCTCCAGGGTTATGGTGAAAAACTGTTTTTT. Translated: CACLQGYGEKLFF.

The chain links TRBV15 to TRBJ2-7; 8 bases agree with TRBD2. From germline, CDR1 is LNHNV and CDR2 YYDKDF (reference sequence). V trimming: 8 bases; J trimming: 4 bases; junction bases outside the gene matches: 4. CDR3 length equals 12 residues. In DNA form, the CDR3 reads TGTGCCACCGGAAGCGGGAGATACGAGCAGTACTTC. It codes for CATGSGRYEQYF.